The subject of this entry is one TCR beta chain. Its antigen specificity is not known. At one of its ends the junction is not consistent with the germline gene, which may arise from a read error. The sample has other DNA sequences that encode this CDR3 too. Synthetic TCR analog templates were spiked into each PCR to estimate absolute template abundance from read counts. Using the immunoSEQ assay, TCRbeta CDR3 regions were amplified from genomic DNA with bias-controlled V and J gene primers. Sequencing of rearranged TCRbeta segments was performed at approximately 20X coverage. The paper's data handling went like this. Sequencing errors were corrected by clustering, and CDR3s were annotated against IMGT so that V, D and J genes could be assigned. Out-of-frame and stop-codon sequences were excluded, and only productive TCRbeta rearrangements were used in downstream analyses. To compute clonality, Shannon entropy was normalized by the log of the number of unique productive sequences and then subtracted from one. Fisher's exact test with Benjamini-Hochberg correction, using a cutoff of adjusted p below 0.01, was how clones that differed between time points or between blood and tumor were identified. This immuneACCESS table, as held by TCRdb, lists in-frame sequences with V and J called but not all clones. Of the missing ones, under half trace to an unresolved V gene in checked studies; the others have no known cause. The V and J calls and clone size are taken from that table; D and trimming were inferred from the DNA. Recorded for this sample are around 110,000 clones; 75% to 90% of them occurred a single time. The top ten hold over 1.5% of the sample.

This entry comes from a study of PD-L1 blockade in urothelial cancer (dated by TCRdb to about 2017). Background for the entire study: Therapy was started at some point between 2012 and 2014 for all patients, and atezolizumab 1,200 mg was administered intravenously every 3 weeks. Pretreatment blood TCR-seq was available for about 27 patients, at least one posttreatment blood collection was obtained for 25 or so patients, and tumor TCR-seq was available for 25 or so patients. Durable clinical benefit was defined as progression-free survival longer than 6 months, and TCR features were also tested against progression-free and overall survival. Whole exome sequencing and RNA sequencing of pretreatment tumors were performed alongside TCR sequencing in the same patients. Pretreatment tumor samples, along with matched peripheral blood collected serially before and after atezolizumab treatment, underwent TCR sequencing. Patients had an ECOG performance status of 0 or 1 and had received between 0 and 3 prior chemotherapy regimens. The study was an exploratory multi-omic analysis of somatic, immune and clinical correlates of response to PD-L1 blockade with atezolizumab in urothelial cancer. Blood samples were analyzed at two time points: 3 weeks after treatment start (second dose) and 6 weeks after treatment start. Durable clinical benefit was achieved by nine patients but not by the remaining 20. About 90% of the 29 patients were identified as males with urothelial cancer of bladder origin, and a prior smoking history was reported by 18 of 29 patients. Blood samples yielded a median of around 130,000 T cells and tens of thousands of unique TCRs, with median clonality roughly 0.082.

This specimen's time point label, per the study, means: peripheral blood 6 weeks after treatment start. A cohort of 25 to 35 patients with locally advanced or metastatic urothelial carcinoma, treated at Memorial Sloan Kettering on a trial protocol, was included. Peripheral blood mononuclear cells were collected pretreatment and during treatment, with between 1 and 8 total time points per patient. The Qiagen DNeasy Blood extraction kit was used to purify genomic DNA from total PBMCs and from tumor samples. PBMCs were collected pretreatment and during treatment, and were isolated and stored as previously described. Summary of the overall study and its limitations: Because the sample size was small (n of about 30) and many exploratory analyses were performed, the results are intended to be hypothesis-generating. At 3 weeks after the start of treatment, tumor-associated TCR clones in peripheral blood had expanded more in patients with durable benefit (n of about 20, p = 0.022). A pretreatment peripheral blood TCR clonality below the median was linked to improved progression-free and overall survival.

The TCR comes from a man aged 60 to 69 with urothelial cancer. The material sequenced was PBMCs, taken around atezolizumab (anti-PD-L1) treatment.

The encoded CDR3 is CASSLGTSGGTDTQYF. At the DNA level, the sequence is TGTGCTAGCAGCTTAGGGACTAGCGGAGGCACAGATACGCAGTATTTT. The chain links TRBV7-7 with TRBJ2-3; TRBD2 lines up with 11 middle nucleotides. From the cysteine up to the phenylalanine, the CDR3 has a length of 16 residues. Only the CDR3 DNA is retained, 48 bases long and in frame from the first base. CDR1 and CDR2 (SSHAT, FNYEAQ) derive from the germline V gene (reference sequence).